This TCR beta chain was profiled in a study of human T cells and chemical hapten exposure. About the research overall: Patients additionally received therapeutic doses of diphenylcyclopropenone on the scalp once a week, and this continued throughout the approximately 22-week study. The upper back received 0.01% DPC by patch testing, with results read at 6 days. Findings of the study overall: Patch test score tracked positively with PT1 expanded TCR counts.

TCRdb re-derived calls from the RACE reads in MiXCR, one entry per CDR3 protein. The table records approximately 400,000 distinct CDR3 sequences, approximately 4.4% of them present only once. The CDR3 covers 17 residues. With V trimmed by 4 bases and J by 4 bases, 12 bases remained unmatched. CDR1 and CDR2 (germline): SGHRS, YFSETQ. As to time point: patch test 1, 2 weeks after DPC sensitization. Treatment defined: therapeutic diphenylcyclopropenone sensitization with weekly scalp DPC. Alopecia patients between 18 and 70 years old and suitable for DPC were used as donors. A few counts support this clonotype. Its antigen is still unknown.

The chain couples TRBV5-1 to TRBJ2-1; 9 bases are shared with TRBD2. Sequenced here: whole blood, sampled in connection with sensitization to the hapten diphenylcyclopropenone (DPC). The receptor's source is a woman between 45 and 60 years old with alopecia areata. Some clones in this sample may be carry-over from other donors' samples. In DNA, the CDR3 is TGCGCCAGCAGCCTGACGGCAGCGGGAGGCCCTTACAATGAGCAGTTCTTC. Protein: CASSLTAAGGPYNEQFF. The full variable domain, rest sourced from reference TRBV5-1 and TRBJ2-1, is KAGVTQTPRYLIKTRGQQVTLSCSPISGHRSVSWYQQTPGQGLQFLFEYFSETQRNKGNFPGRFSGRQFSNSRSEMNVSTLELGDSALYLCASSLTAAGGPYNEQFFGPGTRLTVL.